This entry lists 26 T cell receptor beta chains sequenced from one sample in a study of T cell changes during pregnancy in multiple sclerosis. Profiling relied on immunoSEQ multiplex PCR, and the TCRdb table lists in-frame clones only, not all of them. The data contain fewer than 75,000 clones, 91% of them singletons. The specimen comprised peripheral blood, sampled in the first trimester of pregnancy. Receptors originate from a female donor with multiple sclerosis, enrolled in a pregnancy study.

The chain joins TRBV15 to TRBJ2-5; D might be TRBD2 (6 bases). V was cut by 3 bases and J by 3 bases, with 14 bases left in between. The CDR3 sequence is 15 residues long. Germline V gene lookup returns CDR1 LNHNV and CDR2 YYDKDF (reference sequence). This CDR3 is CATSREVTREETQYF. The CDR3 bases are TGTGCCACCAGCAGGGAGGTGACTAGAGAAGAGACCCAGTACTTC.

The rearrangement joins TRBV7-8 to TRBJ2-6; D possibly corresponds to TRBD2 (5 bases). Germline V gene lookup returns CDR1 SGHVS and CDR2 FQNEAQ. CDR3 size: 14 residues. V dropped 5 bases and J dropped 2 bases, with 7 bases sitting between them. CDR3 amino acids: CASSPGTGANVLTF. The CDR3 bases are TGTGCCAGCAGCCCGGGGACTGGGGCCAACGTCCTGACTTTC.

The CDR3 spells CASSEPYTDTQYF. Here the CDR3 DNA reads TGTGCCAGCAGTGAACCGTACACAGATACGCAGTATTTT. This sequence joins TRBV2 and TRBJ2-3; D gene ambiguous. The CDR3 has 13 residues. V shed 2 bases and J shed 2 bases, with 5 bases lying between them. Germline V CDR1 and CDR2: SNHLY, FYNNEI. The whole variable domain, filled in from reference TRBV2 and TRBJ2-3, reads EPEVTQTPSHQVTQMGQEVILRCVPISNHLYFYWYRQILGQKVEFLVSFYNNEISEKSEIFDDQFSVERPDGSNFTLKIRSTKLEDSAMYFCASSEPYTDTQYFGPGTRLTVL.

This sequence joins TRBV30 and TRBJ1-5; perhaps TRBD1 as D (6 bases). V lost 0 bases and J lost 3, with 9 bases in between. CDR1 and CDR2 from the germline V gene are GTSNPN and SVGIG (reference sequence). This CDR3 has 14 residues. The CDR3 is CAWSVGTPNQPQHF. CDR3 bases: TGTGCCTGGAGTGTAGGGACACCCAATCAGCCCCAGCATTTT.

The chain recombines TRBV15 with TRBJ1-6; 7 bases are a match to TRBD1. The germline CDR1 and CDR2 sequences are LNHNV and YYDKDF (reference sequence). V was pared by 3 bases and J by 2 bases, with 1 base of the junction left unmatched. The CDR3 runs 15 residues. CDR3 amino acids: CATSSGTAYNSPLHF. The CDR3, as DNA: TGTGCCACCAGCAGCGGGACAGCCTATAATTCACCCCTCCACTTT.

In its sample, this clone was seen once. V and J are TRBV27 and TRBJ1-1, with D unclear. This CDR3 has 15 residues. V lost 2 bases, J lost 1 base, and 11 bases lay in between. The V gene's germline CDR1 is MNHEY and CDR2 SMNVEV (reference sequence). The CDR3 reads CASSLIGLKNTEAFF. The CDR3 DNA reads as TGTGCCAGCAGTTTAATTGGACTCAAGAACACTGAAGCTTTCTTT.

The chain uses TRBV7-9 and TRBJ1-5, with a possible D match to TRBD1 (6 bases). Germline CDR1 SEHNR, CDR2 FQNEAQ (reference sequence). The CDR3 consists of 13 residues. Trimming pared 4 bases from V and 9 bases from J, leaving 13 bases between. The CDR3 DNA follows: TGTGCCAGCAGCTCAGAGGGAGGGGGGCCCCAGCATTTT. It codes for CASSSEGGGPQHF.

The chain has TRBV7-9 and TRBJ2-3; weak D call: TRBD2 (7 bases). Between the trimmed V and J ends, which lost 4 bases and 0 bases, there was a span of 11 bases. The CDR3 extends over 15 amino acids. CDR1 is SEHNR and CDR2 is FQNEAQ in the germline V gene (reference sequence). The CDR3 reads CASSSRGGSTDTQYF. The CDR3 DNA reads TGTGCCAGCAGCTCCCGCGGGGGCAGCACAGATACGCAGTATTTT.

The genes are TRBV5-1 and TRBJ1-2, with D possibly matching TRBD1 (5 bases). The CDR3 is 16 amino acids. Trimming took off 0 bases at V and 3 bases at J, with 15 bases between the two ends. Germline values: CDR1 SGHRS, CDR2 YFSETQ. The CDR3 DNA sequence: TGCGCCAGCAGCTTGGCTAGGGGATCGCTCGACTATGGCTACACCTTC. It codes for CASSLARGSLDYGYTF. The complete variable domain, with remaining parts taken from reference TRBV5-1 and TRBJ1-2, reads KAGVTQTPRYLIKTRGQQVTLSCSPISGHRSVSWYQQTPGQGLQFLFEYFSETQRNKGNFPGRFSGRQFSNSRSEMNVSTLELGDSALYLCASSLARGSLDYGYTFGSGTRLTVV.

The J gene is TRBJ2-3, the V gene TRBV6-6; 8 bases fit TRBD2. Germline V gene lookup returns CDR1 MNHNY and CDR2 SVGAGI (reference sequence). The CDR3 consists of 15 residues. The J segment lost 2 bases and the V segment lost 6 bases, leaving 7 bases of the junction unmatched. The CDR3 DNA follows: TGTGCCAGCAGCTCCAGCGGGGGAGTCACAGATACGCAGTATTTT. Amino acids: CASSSSGGVTDTQYF.

This clone was seen a handful of times. The chain uses TRBV2 and TRBJ1-5; D is ambiguous. Germline CDR1 SNHLY, CDR2 FYNNEI. The germline V and J ends were trimmed by 3 bases and 3 bases, with 9 bases remaining between them. The CDR3 is 14 residues long. CDR3 DNA sequence: TGTGCCAGCAGTGACGTTCAACACAATCAGCCCCAGCATTTT. Residues: CASSDVQHNQPQHF.

The J gene is TRBJ1-1, the V gene TRBV18; D not resolved. Trimming took 2 bases from V and 0 from J, leaving 10 bases between them. From germline, CDR1 is KGHSH and CDR2 LQKENI. The CDR3 has 15 residues. The CDR3: CASSPFQELNTEAFF. Here the CDR3 DNA reads TGTGCCAGCTCACCATTCCAGGAACTGAACACTGAAGCTTTCTTT.

This clone appeared a single time. The gene calls are TRBV2 and TRBJ2-3; TRBD2 matches 9 bases. Germline V lookup: CDR1 SNHLY, CDR2 FYNNEI. The ends lost 7 bases at V and 0 bases at J; junction bases unmatched: 2. The CDR3 is 14 residues long. The CDR3 loop reads CASNSGGSTDTQYF. CDR3 sequence (DNA): TGTGCCAGCAATAGCGGGGGAAGCACAGATACGCAGTATTTT.

This sequence joins TRBV5-6 and TRBJ2-2, with D possibly matching TRBD1 (5 bases). The CDR3 spans 14 residues. The V gene lost 0 bases and the J gene lost 7 bases, with 10 bases spanning the gap. The germline V gene encodes CDR1 SGHDT and CDR2 YYEEEE. This chain's CDR3 is CASSLGQSDGELFF. The CDR3, as DNA: TGTGCCAGCAGCTTGGGACAGTCGGACGGGGAGCTGTTTTTT. Filled out from reference TRBV5-6 and TRBJ2-2, the complete variable domain reads DAGVTQSPTHLIKTRGQQVTLRCSPKSGHDTVSWYQQALGQGPQFIFQYYEEEERQRGNFPDRFSGHQFPNYSSELNVNALLLGDSALYLCASSLGQSDGELFFGEGSRLTVL.

V and J are TRBV27 and TRBJ1-1; TRBD1 is a possible D gene (5 bases). V was cut by 6 bases and J by 7 bases, with 24 bases left in between. The CDR3 covers 16 residues. The germline V gene has CDR1 MNHEY and CDR2 SMNVEV (reference sequence). The CDR3, as DNA: TGTGCCAGCAGGGGATCCTCGGGAGGGGCCATTTATGAAGCTTTCTTT. Its protein product is CASRGSSGGAIYEAFF.

Here the CDR3 reads CASSGQADTGELFF. The DNA for the CDR3 is TGTGCCAGCTCAGGACAGGCCGACACCGGGGAGCTGTTTTTT. This chain links TRBV18 with TRBJ2-2; 7 positions agree with TRBD1. This CDR3 spans 14 amino acids. V shed 5 bases and J 3 bases; nucleotides not matched to a gene: 3. From germline, CDR1 is KGHSH and CDR2 LQKENI. The full variable domain, completed using reference TRBV18 and TRBJ2-2, is NAGVMQNPRHLVRRRGQEARLRCSPMKGHSHVYWYRQLPEEGLKFMVYLQKENIIDESGMPKERFSAEFPKEGPSILRIQQVVRGDSAAYFCASSGQADTGELFFGEGSRLTVL.

J is TRBJ1-5 and V is TRBV30; D possibly corresponds to TRBD1 (6 bases). The V and J ends lost 1 base and 6 bases respectively, with 16 bases between them. The germline CDR1 and CDR2 sequences are GTSNPN and SVGIG (reference sequence). The CDR3 runs 15 residues. The CDR3 protein is CAWSAQGTRGQPQHF. CDR3 bases: TGTGCCTGGAGTGCCCAGGGGACCCGCGGTCAGCCCCAGCATTTT. Combining the CDR3 with reference TRBV30 and TRBJ1-5 gives the whole variable domain SQTIHQWPATLVQPVGSPLSLECTVEGTSNPNLYWYRQAAGRGLQLLFYSVGIGQISSEVPQNLSASRPQDRQFILSSKKLLLSDSGFYLCAWSAQGTRGQPQHFGDGTRLSIL.

J is TRBJ1-1 and V is TRBV6-4, with TRBD1 matching 9 bases. CDR3 length: 15 residues. Germline-derived CDR1 and CDR2 are MRHNA and SNTAGT. V was clipped by 4 bases and J by 6 bases; unmatched bases: 9. CDR3 coding DNA: TGTGCCAGCAGTGTTGAAGGGACAGGGAAGGCTGAAGCTTTCTTT. Amino acids: CASSVEGTGKAEAFF.

The chain recombines TRBV15 with TRBJ2-7, with D unclear. V was pared by 3 bases and J by 2 bases, with 5 bases between. CDR1 LNHNV and CDR2 YYDKDF come from the germline V gene (reference sequence). The CDR3 spans 12 residues. The CDR3 coding sequence is TGTGCCACCAGCAGCGAGGCCTACGAGCAGTACTTC. As protein: CATSSEAYEQYF. The variable domain in full, with the rest retrieved from reference TRBV15 and TRBJ2-7, is DAMVIQNPRYQVTQFGKPVTLSCSQTLNHNVMYWYQQKSSQAPKLLFHYYDKDFNNEADTPDNFQSRRPNTSFCFLDIRSPGLGDTAMYLCATSSEAYEQYFGPGTRLTVT.

The rearrangement joins TRBV21-1 to TRBJ2-7; TRBD2, the table's D call, lacks a check against the DNA. TRBV21-1 is a recognized pseudogene. CDR3 length equals 15 residues. CDR3 protein: CASSSPHQSIAGQYF. CDR3 DNA: TGTGCCAGCAGCAGCCCCCACCAGAGTATAGCGGGGCAGTACTTC.

The J gene is TRBJ2-7, the V gene TRBV19, with a possible D match to TRBD1 (6 bases). V gave up 5 bases and J gave up 4 bases, with 12 bases separating them. The CDR3 is made up of 13 amino acids. Germline assignment: CDR1 LNHDA and CDR2 SQIVND (reference sequence). CDR3: CASSAGVYYEQYF. DNA for the CDR3: TGTGCCAGTAGTGCAGGGGTCTATTACGAGCAGTACTTC.

This sequence joins TRBV19 and TRBJ2-1; D is perhaps TRBD2 (6 bases). Germline V lookup: CDR1 LNHDA, CDR2 SQIVND (reference sequence). This CDR3 is 14 amino acids long. V was pared by 9 bases and J by 4 bases, with 16 bases between. CDR3 protein: CASRGGSDYNEQFF. The CDR3 region has the DNA TGTGCCAGCCGGGGAGGATCAGATTACAATGAGCAGTTCTTC.

The V call is TRBV27, the J call TRBJ1-2; 8 bases match TRBD1. This CDR3 is built from 12 residues. The junction had 1 base not matched to a gene; V was cut back by 6 bases and J by 4 bases. Looked up from germline, CDR1 is MNHEY and CDR2 is SMNVEV (reference sequence). The CDR3 nucleotides are TGTGCCAGCAGAGGACAGGGCTATGGCTACACCTTC. Protein product: CASRGQGYGYTF.

The chain has TRBV9 and TRBJ1-1, with 8 bases matching TRBD1. The CDR3 is 17 amino acids. Trimming cost V 4 bases and J 1 base; bases outside gene matches: 12. Germline CDR1 SGDLS, CDR2 YYNGEE. CDR3 sequence reads: CASSSGQGRAGNTEAFF. The CDR3 DNA reads as TGTGCCAGCAGCTCCGGACAGGGAAGGGCGGGGAACACTGAAGCTTTCTTT.

This CDR3 reads CASSPRTGTGQPQHF. DNA of the CDR3: TGTGCCAGCAGCCCTCGGACAGGGACCGGACAGCCCCAGCATTTT. The chain has TRBV27 and TRBJ1-5, with 8 nucleotides matching TRBD1. The ends lost 6 bases at V and 7 bases at J; junction bases unmatched: 11. The CDR3 is made up of 15 amino acids. Per germline, CDR1 MNHEY and CDR2 SMNVEV (reference sequence).

V gene TRBV7-6 combines with J gene TRBJ2-5; 13 bases fit TRBD2. The CDR3 has 15 residues. The V segment lost 1 base and the J segment 6 bases; nucleotides outside the gene matches: 2. Germline loops: CDR1 SGHVS, CDR2 FNYEAQ. Here the CDR3 DNA reads TGTGCCAGCAGCTTAGGACTAGCGGGAGGCAAGACCCAGTACTTC. Encoded protein: CASSLGLAGGKTQYF. Full variable domain (missing parts from reference TRBV7-6 and TRBJ2-5): GAGVSQSPRYKVTKRGQDVALRCDPISGHVSLYWYRQALGQGPEFLTYFNYEAQQDKSGLPNDRFSAERPEGSISTLTIQRTEQRDSAMYRCASSLGLAGGKTQYFGPGTRLLVL.